A single count supports the clone carrying this T cell receptor (beta chain). Its antigen is not identified. At the deep level, the assay was run. For sorted subsets, about 190 ng DNA per replicate equaled approximately 32,000 T cell genomes. Profiling relied on immunoSEQ multiplex PCR, and the TCRdb table lists in-frame clones only, not all of them. The repertoire holds over 2 million clones, approximately 94% seen once, with roughly 1% in the top ten. The data were taken from a study of shared clonotypes between healthy human individuals. Study at large: CD8 memory received one plate per donor, CD8 naive two, CD4 memory three and CD4 naive three. The study, taken as a whole, reports: An effect of sequencing depth on clonotype sharing among donors was expected.

Only CD45RO-negative cells positively selected for CCR7 counted as naive CD8 cells, so terminally differentiated effector memory CD45RA+ cells were excluded. V lost 6 bases and J 1 base, leaving 13 bases between the germline ends. Germline V gene sequence: CDR1 MNHEY, CDR2 SVGAGI. The CDR3 loop spans 14 amino acids. The specimen was naive CD8+ T cells sorted from blood. The gene calls are TRBV6-5 and TRBJ2-7; D possibly uses TRBD1 or TRBD2 (6 bases each). This TCR came from a man aged 18 to 35 in good health. The CDR3 sequence is CASSDRGGSYEQYF. For the CDR3, the DNA is TGTGCCAGCAGCGACCGAGGGGGGTCCTACGAGCAGTACTTC.